Listed below are T cell receptor beta chains from one sample, sequenced in a study of technical replicates of blood from a handful of donors. Sequenced by immunoSEQ multiplex PCR; TCRdb stores in-frame clones only, minus some. The sample consists of fewer than 85,000 clones, around 94% of them appearing once. The specimen sequenced was T cells isolated from PBMCs. The receptors stem from a human donor in good health. CDR3s leave out the opening cysteine and the closing phenylalanine or tryptophan. Part of the rows lack a size; the others show once, few, many or a class for expanded clones.

v_call clone_size cdr3_aa
TRBV7-9 - ASSPLAGGSQF
TRBV7-6 - ASSSGTSANEQF
TRBV30 - AWRKEFEQY
TRBV4-3 - ASSQDGVFGTDEKLF
TRBV1 - TSSPGEGEQY
TRBV18 - ASSPPGQGTDTQY
TRBV7-6 - ASSSFYGTSLEQY
TRBV6-5 once ASRTTGYTGELF
TRBV25-1 - ASSRVSYEQY
TRBV6-6 - ASSYGHLNQPQH
TRBV28 - ASRTGGRETQY
TRBV29-1 - SVDGLRPWSSGGDDEQF
TRBV6-6 - ASKAGQGAYEQY
TRBV7-9 - ASSPGTSGWTDTQY
TRBV25-1 - ASSESLAGAVSKNIQY
TRBV4-2 - ASSQAGTAGLSYEQY
TRBV27 - ASSFSGLADEQF
TRBV9 - ASSLRGQGTTGELF
TRBV7-8 - ASSLLGNYNEQF
TRBV28 - ASSEGSGGNQPQH
TRBV6-1 - ASTSGTSLYEQY
TRBV21-1 - ASSTPPGTGVFLAKNIQY
TRBV4-1 once ASSPVRGPQFYEQY
TRBV5-1 - ASMLQPGTGVYNEQF
TRBV5-1 - ASSLAGDRGTEAF
TRBV28 - ASSLGLYSYNEQF
TRBV11-2 once ASSPLTSGAQF
TRBV27 once ASSFGNTEAF
TRBV13 - ASSLGLLAGGGVTDTQY
TRBV2 once ASSEAGLAGFSYEQY
TRBV9 - ASSVNRDSRGYT
TRBV20-1 once SAGTGNTIY
TRBV11-2 - ASSLFVEGYEQY
TRBV2 - ASSLSGSDYNEQF
TRBV28 - ASGGLAGAYNEQF
TRBV25-1 few ASSQGGPTEAF
TRBV29-1 - SVGAGRTDTQY
TRBV6-1 - ASSEAFGTGALAGELF